This T cell receptor beta chain was sequenced during a study of regulatory T cells in long-lasting Graves disease. About the research overall: Patients met the persistent Graves' disease definition after over 5 years of antithyroid drugs with positive TSH receptor antibodies.

General study results and limits: TRBV28, TRBJ1-2 and TRBJ2-5 emerged as the favored segments in persistent disease. Sampling was limited to peripheral blood rather than thyroid tissue.

With 3 bases clipped from V and 8 bases from J, the junction kept 4 bases outside the gene matches. Germline V gene data show CDR1 as MNHEY and CDR2 as SMNVEV (reference sequence). The CDR3 is made up of 13 amino acids. This clonotype appeared many times. Its antigen is not identified. Relying on iRepertoire HTBI primers and Arm-PCR of CDR3 regions, the team built TCR beta libraries. Via MiXCR, TCRdb re-called the multiplex PCR reads, giving one row per CDR3 protein. The table shows a few hundred thousand distinct CDR3 sequences, with 23% occurring only once. Time point: persistent/refractory GD, antithyroid drugs over 5 years with positive TRAb. There was RNA extracted from PBMCs, and the TCR library was made from it. EDTA tubes held approximately 8.8 milliliters of peripheral blood from each patient.

The clonotype was recovered from a woman aged 40 to 50 with Graves disease. Source: peripheral blood mononuclear cells (PBMCs), taken when the disease was refractory, from a patient treated with antithyroid drugs. The V call is TRBV27, the J call TRBJ1-5, with 7 bases identical to TRBD1. The CDR3 region is CASSLGQSKPQHF. Written as DNA, the CDR3 is TGTGCCAGCAGTTTGGGACAGTCTAAGCCCCAGCATTTT.